A single sample gave rise to the 28 T cell receptor beta chains below, sequenced in a study of blood T cell repertoires in COVID-19. The data were produced by immunoSEQ multiplex PCR, yet TCRdb's version contains in-frame clones alone and is incomplete. The table shows about 160,000 clones, with 80% occurring only once. Sequencing was done on a sample of PBMCs or T cells enriched from blood (not recorded which). Every receptor here comes from a woman aged 55-69 years who had recovered from COVID-19.

A remark on this clone: An end of the junction does not agree with germline; a read error may underlie this. The chain is built from TRBV7-8 and TRBJ2-5, with 10 bases matching TRBD2. Looked up from germline, CDR1 is SGHVS and CDR2 is FQNEAQ. This CDR3 is built from 16 residues. The CDR3 coding sequence is TGTGCCAGCAGCCTAGCGGGGGCCTCAGGGGGGGAGACCCAGTACTTC. Translated: CASSLAGASGGETQYF.

V is TRBV7-7 and J is TRBJ2-5, with a tentative D call TRBD2 (5 bases). This CDR3 has 13 amino acids. V lost 2 bases, J lost 4 bases, and 8 bases lay in between. CDR1 and CDR2 from the germline V gene are SSHAT and FNYEAQ (reference sequence). DNA for the CDR3: TGTGCCAGCAGCTTACGCGCGGGAGAGACCCAGTACTTC. This codes for CASSLRAGETQYF.

In its sample, this clone was seen once. The chain has TRBV7-8 and TRBJ1-2, with 9 bases aligning to TRBD1. This CDR3 has 15 residues. Germline loops: CDR1 SGHVS, CDR2 FQNEAQ. The junction had 8 bases not matched to a gene; V was cut back by 5 bases and J by 4 bases. The DNA for the CDR3 is TGTGCCAGCAGCCCTCGGACAGGGGCCGGCTATGGCTACACCTTC. Protein sequence: CASSPRTGAGYGYTF.

The rearrangement joins TRBV6-5 to TRBJ1-6; 8 bases agree with TRBD1. V gave up 11 bases and J gave up 5 bases; unmatched junction bases: 8. The CDR3 extends over 14 amino acids. From germline, CDR1 is MNHEY and CDR2 SVGAGI. CDR3 sequence: CASVNRGNNSPLHF. The CDR3 region has the DNA TGTGCCTCGGTAAACAGGGGGAATAATTCACCCCTCCACTTT.

The table lists this clone with a count of one. This chain uses TRBV5-1 with TRBJ2-3, with D unresolved. The CDR3 totals 15 residues. V dropped 7 bases and J dropped 1 base, with 16 bases sitting between them. Germline V gene data show CDR1 as SGHRS and CDR2 as YFSETQ. In DNA, the CDR3 is TGCGCCAGCGGATCGACCGCTAGTGGCACAGATACGCAGTATTTT. As protein: CASGSTASGTDTQYF.

The chain combines TRBV3-1 (or the pseudogene TRBV3-2) with TRBJ1-1, with TRBD1 identical over 10 bases. Germline V gene lookup returns CDR1 LGHDT and CDR2 YNNKEL (reference sequence). This CDR3 comprises 14 residues. Germline trimming cut 7 bases from V and 3 bases from J; bases unmatched to any gene: 5. The CDR3: CASKGTGEYTEAFF. The CDR3, as DNA: TGTGCCAGCAAGGGGACAGGGGAGTACACTGAAGCTTTCTTT.

This rearrangement joins TRBV11-2 to TRBJ1-1; D ambiguous. V was shortened by 5 bases and J by 2 bases, with 6 bases between the two germline ends. The CDR3 is 12 residues long. Looked up from germline, CDR1 is SGHAT and CDR2 is FQNNGV. The CDR3 DNA is TGTGCCAGCAGCCCAGTAAACACTGAAGCTTTCTTT. Protein product: CASSPVNTEAFF.

This clone was counted once. This sequence joins TRBV19 and TRBJ1-2; 7 nucleotides agree with TRBD1. From germline, CDR1 is LNHDA and CDR2 SQIVND (reference sequence). The CDR3 covers 15 residues. Losses at the gene ends were 4 bases for V and 5 bases for J; bases not matched to a gene: 10. DNA for the CDR3: TGTGCCAGTAGTAGCGACTACAGGGGTCAATATGGCTACACCTTC. It codes for CASSSDYRGQYGYTF. Full variable domain (remainder filled in from reference TRBV19 and TRBJ1-2): DGGITQSPKYLFRKEGQNVTLSCEQNLNHDAMYWYRQDPGQGLRLIYYSQIVNDFQKGDIAEGYSVSREKKESFPLTVTSAQKNPTAFYLCASSSDYRGQYGYTFGSGTRLTVV.

The rearrangement joins TRBV7-8 to TRBJ1-2; 8 bases are a match to TRBD1. This CDR3 is built from 14 residues. Germline CDR1 and CDR2: SGHVS and FQNEAQ. V was clipped by 5 bases and J by 4 bases; unmatched bases: 6. CDR3 region: CASSRAGGGYGYTF. Written as DNA, the CDR3 is TGTGCCAGCAGCCGAGCAGGGGGCGGCTATGGCTACACCTTC.

The chain employs TRBV25-1 and TRBJ1-6, with TRBD1 matching over 8 bases. CDR3 length equals 15 residues. The germline V gene has CDR1 MGHDK and CDR2 SYGVNS. Losses at the gene ends were 3 bases for V and 7 bases for J; bases not matched to a gene: 5. The DNA for the CDR3 is TGTGCCAGCAGTGAGGACAGGGAACTAAATTCACCCCTCCACTTT. Translated, it gives CASSEDRELNSPLHF.

V usage is TRBV5-1 and J usage is TRBJ1-4; 11 bases agree with TRBD1. V trimming: 4 bases; J trimming: 1 base; junction bases outside the gene matches: 3. CDR1 and CDR2 (germline): SGHRS, YFSETQ. The CDR3 length is 16 residues. CDR3 in amino acids: CASSGTGGITNEKLFF. CDR3 sequence (DNA): TGCGCCAGCAGCGGGACAGGGGGAATAACTAATGAAAAACTGTTTTTT.

V is TRBV24-1 and J is TRBJ2-4; 11 nucleotides align to TRBD1. The trim removed 2 bases at V and 6 bases at J, leaving 2 bases unmatched. Germline V gene sequence: CDR1 KGHDR, CDR2 SFDVKD. The CDR3 runs to 15 residues. This CDR3 is CATSDSGTGGNIQYF. The CDR3 nucleotides read TGTGCCACCAGTGATTCCGGGACAGGGGGAAACATTCAGTACTTC.

The V gene is TRBV7-2, the J gene TRBJ2-2, with 9 bases aligning to TRBD2. The CDR3 contains 18 residues. From germline, CDR1 is SGHTA and CDR2 FQGNSA. V shed 1 base and J 0 bases; nucleotides not matched to a gene: 6. This chain's CDR3 is CASSLVALAGTNTGELFF. CDR3 nucleotides: TGTGCCAGCAGCTTAGTGGCGCTAGCGGGGACGAACACCGGGGAGCTGTTTTTT.

This clone was picked up a small number of times. The chain has TRBV4-2 and TRBJ2-2; D may be TRBD2 (6 bases). In germline, CDR1 is LGHNA, CDR2 YNFKEQ. This CDR3 has 14 amino acids. The V end lost 4 bases, the J end lost 1 base, and 7 bases lay between the germline ends. CDR3 nucleotides: TGTGCCAGCAGCCTCGGGGGGAACACCGGGGAGCTGTTTTTT. This gives the protein CASSLGGNTGELFF.

The chain uses TRBV6-1 and TRBJ1-5; D is possibly TRBD1 (6 bases). This CDR3 contains 16 residues. V gave up 0 bases and J gave up 0 bases, with 9 bases separating them. CDR1 and CDR2 from the germline V gene are MNHNS and SASEGT. In DNA, the CDR3 is TGTGCCAGCAGTGAAGCCGGGACATATAGCAATCAGCCCCAGCATTTT. Amino acid sequence: CASSEAGTYSNQPQHF.

On this clone: Compared with germline, one end of the junction differs, possibly owing to a read error. The chain combines TRBV5-6 with TRBJ2-1, with D possibly being TRBD1 (5 bases). Germline-derived CDR1 and CDR2 are SGHDT and YYEEEE. The CDR3 has 14 amino acids. CDR3 amino acids: CASSYPGSYDEQFF. CDR3 DNA sequence: TGTGCCAGCAGCTACCCAGGGTCCTACGATGAGCAGTTCTTC.

This rearrangement joins TRBV3-1 (or the pseudogene TRBV3-2) to TRBJ1-4, with D perhaps TRBD1 (6 bases). V lost 5 bases and J lost 0, with 19 bases in between. The CDR3 runs 18 residues. Germline CDR1 LGHDT, CDR2 YNNKEL (reference sequence). CDR3 nucleotide sequence: TGTGCCAGCAGCTCATGGACAGCCTCGAAAACAACTAATGAAAAACTGTTTTTT. Protein: CASSSWTASKTTNEKLFF.

J is TRBJ2-3 and V is TRBV18, with 8 bases identical to TRBD2. Germline V CDR1 and CDR2: KGHSH, LQKENI. The V and J ends lost 4 bases and 6 bases, in that order; junction bases with no gene match: 9. CDR3 length: 15 residues. The CDR3 DNA sequence: TGTGCCAGCTCACAAAGGGCACTAGCGGTGGATACGCAGTATTTT. It translates to CASSQRALAVDTQYF.

The chain is built from TRBV29-1 and TRBJ2-7, with D perhaps TRBD1 (6 bases). Germline V gene data show CDR1 as SQVTM and CDR2 as ANQGSEA. The length of the CDR3 is 11 residues. The V gene lost 3 bases and the J gene lost 3 bases, with 6 bases spanning the gap. The CDR3 region has the DNA TGCAGCGTTGAGGACAGCTACGAGCAGTACTTC. Its translation is CSVEDSYEQYF.

V and J are TRBV10-3 and TRBJ2-5; possibly TRBD1 for D (6 bases). The CDR3 is made up of 15 amino acids. Per germline, CDR1 ENHRY and CDR2 SYGVKD. Trimming shortened V by 0 bases and J by 2 bases, and 10 bases separated the two germline ends. CDR3 residues: CAISESIGQQETQYF. CDR3 DNA sequence: TGTGCCATCAGTGAGTCCATAGGACAGCAAGAGACCCAGTACTTC.

The table lists this clone with many counts. The V gene is TRBV27, the J gene TRBJ2-7; perhaps TRBD2 as D (6 bases). The V end lost 0 bases, the J end lost 6 bases, and 12 bases lay between the germline ends. The CDR3 sequence is 14 residues long. The germline CDR1 and CDR2 sequences are MNHEY and SMNVEV (reference sequence). Here the CDR3 reads CASSLSRGVIEQYF. CDR3 DNA sequence: TGTGCCAGCAGTTTATCGCGGGGAGTAATCGAGCAGTACTTC.

A single count supports this clone. The chain joins TRBV12-3 or TRBV12-4 to TRBJ1-3, with 11 bases matching TRBD1. V lost 5 bases, J lost 9 bases, and 3 bases stayed unmatched. The CDR3 has 13 amino acids. The CDR3 nucleotides are TGTGCCAGCAGTCCGGGACAGGGGGTCACCATATATTTT. Amino acids: CASSPGQGVTIYF.

The chain has TRBV7-3 and TRBJ2-1, with 7 positions matching TRBD1. Germline V gene data show CDR1 as SGHTA and CDR2 as FQGTGA. V shed 5 bases and J 4 bases; nucleotides not matched to a gene: 8. The CDR3 sequence is 15 residues long. The CDR3 DNA reads TGTGCCAGCAGCCCTGGGACAGCCTCATACAATGAGCAGTTCTTC. It is translated as CASSPGTASYNEQFF.

This sequence joins TRBV30 and TRBJ1-1; maybe TRBD1 (6 bases). The germline CDR1 and CDR2 sequences are GTSNPN and SVGIG (reference sequence). This CDR3 has 13 amino acids. V was pared by 2 bases and J by 3 bases, with 10 bases between. CDR3 sequence (DNA): TGTGCCTGGAGTCTACAGGGCGACACTGAAGCTTTCTTT. Its translation: CAWSLQGDTEAFF.

This chain connects TRBV2 to TRBJ2-5, with 8 bases that match TRBD1. The CDR3 sequence is 14 residues long. CDR1 SNHLY and CDR2 FYNNEI come from the germline V gene. The trim removed 6 bases at V and 4 bases at J, leaving 7 bases unmatched. The CDR3 DNA is TGTGCCAGCAGAGAAACAGGGGGAAGAGAGACCCAGTACTTC. Translating it yields CASRETGGRETQYF.

CDR3 DNA: TGCGCCAGCAGCTATCAACCGGAGACAGGCTTTTCTGGTACGCAGTATTTT. Protein product: CASSYQPETGFSGTQYF. The chain carries TRBV5-1 and TRBJ2-3; a possible D gene is TRBD1 (6 bases). CDR1 and CDR2 (germline): SGHRS, YFSETQ. Trimming shortened V by 3 bases and J by 8 bases, and 25 bases separated the two germline ends. CDR3 length equals 17 residues.

The chain has TRBV25-1 and TRBJ2-7; TRBD1 matches 9 bases. V dropped 0 bases and J dropped 12; count of bases not matched to a gene: 3. Germline CDR1 and CDR2: MGHDK and SYGVNS. The CDR3 sequence is 12 residues long. CDR3 DNA sequence: TGTGCCAGCAGTGAATACGACAGGGGGATGTACTTC. Translating it yields CASSEYDRGMYF.

The V call is TRBV5-1, the J call TRBJ1-5, with D hard to call. Trimming shortened V by 0 bases and J by 7 bases, and 17 bases separated the two germline ends. Per germline, CDR1 SGHRS and CDR2 YFSETQ. CDR3 length: 16 amino acids. CDR3 nucleotide sequence: TGCGCCAGCAGCTTGGAGGGCCGGGAGAATGGGCAGCCCCAGCATTTT. This codes for CASSLEGRENGQPQHF.